This TCR beta chain was sequenced in a study of CD8+CD57+ T cells in acquired aplastic anemia. Whole-study context: On average, sorted CD4+ and CD8+ cells gave approximately 3.5 ug of DNA.

Researchers used genomic DNA as the template to profile TCR beta VDJ and CDR3. TCRdb reanalysed the reads using MiXCR and keeps one entry per CDR3 protein. Altogether some 160,000 distinct CDR3 sequences are present, around half being singletons, with the ten largest covering 2.5% to 3.5%. Study results and caveats: Patients and controls shared approximately 30 CD8+ CDR3 sequences, highly expressed in patients. The CD8+ Simpson's diversity of patients and controls was not significantly different.

On this clonotype itself: Antigen specificity is unknown. A much more abundant neighbour one base away suggests this may be a read error.

Sequenced patients had shown CD8+CD57+ cell expansion by flow cytometry. Each patient gave a blood sample that was collected before any therapy had been received. CDR3 length equals 16 residues. In germline, CDR1 is LNHDA, CDR2 SQIVND (reference sequence). The germline V and J ends were trimmed by 3 bases and 1 base, with 10 bases remaining between them. The chain uses TRBV19 and TRBJ2-6; a possible D gene is TRBD1 (6 bases). The sequenced sample was sorted CD4+, CD8+, or CD8+CD57+ T cells (not recorded which) from PBMCs. The sequence derives from a human donor with aplastic anemia. CDR3 sequence: CASSIQGRSGANVLTF. The CDR3 bases are TGTGCCAGTAGTATCCAGGGGCGGTCTGGGGCCAACGTCCTGACTTTC.